Below are 7 T cell receptor beta chains sequenced from a single sample in a study of identical twins. TCRdb re-called the 5' RACE reads with MiXCR, one entry per CDR3 protein. The top ten hold more than 0.25% of the sample, which has roughly 1.6 million distinct CDR3 sequences, about 30% seen once. Sample: cord blood. The receptors derive from a newborn girl in good health.

The genes are TRBV14 and TRBJ2-3; 9 bases align to TRBD2. The CDR3 spans 16 residues. V lost 3 bases to trimming and J lost 2 bases; unmatched junction nucleotides: 6. Germline CDR1 SGHDN, CDR2 FVKESK. The CDR3 protein is CASSHPSGRLTDTQYF. CDR3 nucleotides: TGTGCCAGCAGCCACCCAAGCGGGAGGCTCACAGATACGCAGTATTTT.

This clonotype has a handful of counts. The rearrangement links TRBV7-9 to TRBJ2-1, with 8 bases matching TRBD2. This CDR3 contains 16 residues. Unmatched junction bases numbered 6, after V lost 5 bases and J lost 0 bases. The germline CDR1 and CDR2 sequences are SEHNR and FQNEAQ (reference sequence). Here the CDR3 DNA reads TGTGCCAGCAGCAGCTTCGGGACTAGCTCCTACAATGAGCAGTTCTTC. Its translation is CASSSFGTSSYNEQFF. Full variable domain (remainder filled in from reference TRBV7-9 and TRBJ2-1): DTGVSQNPRHKITKRGQNVTFRCDPISEHNRLYWYRQTLGQGPEFLTYFQNEAQLEKSRLLSDRFSAERPKGSFSTLEIQRTEQGDSAMYLCASSSFGTSSYNEQFFGPGTRLTVL.

This clonotype turned up a few times. The chain recombines TRBV28 with TRBJ2-1; the D gene is possibly TRBD2 (6 bases). V lost 2 bases and J 11 bases, leaving 10 bases between the germline ends. Per germline, CDR1 MDHEN and CDR2 SYDVKM. CDR3 size: 12 residues. The CDR3 region is CASSLVGLKQFF. CDR3 bases: TGTGCCAGCAGTTTAGTAGGACTAAAGCAGTTCTTC.

The CDR3 reads CATSRREDSSYEQFF. CDR3 sequence (DNA): TGTGCCACCAGCAGAAGGGAGGACAGCTCCTACGAGCAGTTCTTC. The rearrangement uses TRBV15 and TRBJ2-1, with D perhaps being TRBD1 or TRBD2 (6 bases each). V lost 2 bases and J lost 10, with 18 bases in between. The CDR3 extends over 15 amino acids. Looked up from germline, CDR1 is LNHNV and CDR2 is YYDKDF (reference sequence). The complete variable domain, with remaining parts taken from reference TRBV15 and TRBJ2-1, reads DAMVIQNPRYQVTQFGKPVTLSCSQTLNHNVMYWYQQKSSQAPKLLFHYYDKDFNNEADTPDNFQSRRPNTSFCFLDIRSPGLGDTAMYLCATSRREDSSYEQFFGPGTRLTVL.

The chain joins TRBV7-8 to TRBJ2-7; no firm D call. The assigned J gene may be wrong: the sequence end matches TRBJ2-5 better. CDR1 and CDR2 (germline): SGHVS, FQNEAQ. The CDR3 has 12 residues. The DNA of the CDR3 is TGTGCCAGCAGCGAACGTCCAGGGACCCAGTACTTC. This encodes CASSERPGTQYF.

V is TRBV7-2 and J is TRBJ1-4; D may be TRBD1 (6 bases). CDR3 length: 16 amino acids. The germline V and J ends were trimmed by 4 bases and 0 bases, with 12 bases remaining between them. Germline lookup yields CDR1 SGHTA and CDR2 FQGNSA. CDR3 protein: CASSWGHLATNEKLFF. The CDR3 DNA is TGTGCCAGCAGCTGGGGACACCTTGCAACTAATGAAAAACTGTTTTTT.

This rearrangement joins TRBV28 to TRBJ1-1; 8 nucleotides match TRBD1. Germline CDR1 reads MDHEN; CDR2 reads SYDVKM. The CDR3 runs 16 residues. J gave up 5 bases and V 3 bases, and 11 bases lay outside the gene matches. The CDR3 sequence is CASSFQGARFGTEAFF. CDR3 in DNA: TGTGCCAGCAGTTTTCAGGGGGCGCGATTTGGAACTGAAGCTTTCTTT.